The clone carrying this T cell receptor beta chain was counted once. Some clones are missing from TCRdb's copy, which holds only in-frame ones; the method was immunoSEQ multiplex PCR. The data show about 180,000 clones, around 84% seen once. After removal of 3 bases from V and 2 bases from J, the junction contained 4 bases not matched to a gene. This CDR3 region has 15 residues. The germline CDR1 and CDR2 sequences are SGDLS and YYNGEE. This sample is part of a study of blood T cell repertoires in COVID-19. The TCR originated in a man aged 55 to 70 with COVID-19, enrolled during active disease. The chain carries TRBV9 and TRBJ2-4; 8 nucleotides match TRBD2. Sequencing was done on a sample of peripheral blood. In DNA, the CDR3 is TGTGCCAGCAGCGGCAGCGGGAGCTCCAAAAACATTCAGTACTTC. The encoded protein is CASSGSGSSKNIQYF.